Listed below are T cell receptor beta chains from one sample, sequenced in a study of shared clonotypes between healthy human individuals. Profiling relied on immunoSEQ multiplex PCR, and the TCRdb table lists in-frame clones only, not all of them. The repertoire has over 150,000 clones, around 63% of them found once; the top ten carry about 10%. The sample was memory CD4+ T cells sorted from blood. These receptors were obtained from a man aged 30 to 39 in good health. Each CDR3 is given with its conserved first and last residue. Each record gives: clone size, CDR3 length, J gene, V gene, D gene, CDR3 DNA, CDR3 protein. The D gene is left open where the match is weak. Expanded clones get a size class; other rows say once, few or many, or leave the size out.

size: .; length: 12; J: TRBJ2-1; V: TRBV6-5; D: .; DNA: TGTGCCAGCAGTACTTATGGGCGTGAGCAGTTCTTC; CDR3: CASSTYGREQFF
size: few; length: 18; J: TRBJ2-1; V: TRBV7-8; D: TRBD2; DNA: TGTGCCAGCAGCTTAGTGGTATCGGGAGCGGGAGCAACCCATGAGCAGTTCTTC; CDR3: CASSLVVSGAGATHEQFF
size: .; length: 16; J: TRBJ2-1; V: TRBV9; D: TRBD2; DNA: TGTGCCAGCAGCGCCAGACTAGCGGGAACCCACAATGAGCAGTTCTTC; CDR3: CASSARLAGTHNEQFF
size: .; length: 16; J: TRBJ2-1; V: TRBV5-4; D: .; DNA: TGTGCCAGCAGCTTTTCTATTGGGACACCCAAAGGAGAGCAGTTCTTC; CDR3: CASSFSIGTPKGEQFF
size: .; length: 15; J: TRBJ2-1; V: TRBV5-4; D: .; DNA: TGTGCCAGCAGCTTGGCCGGGGGACTCCACAATGAGCAGTTCTTC; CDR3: CASSLAGGLHNEQFF
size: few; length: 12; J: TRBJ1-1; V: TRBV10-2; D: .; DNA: TGCGCCAGCAGACAGGGGAACACTGAAGCTTTCTTT; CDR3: CASRQGNTEAFF
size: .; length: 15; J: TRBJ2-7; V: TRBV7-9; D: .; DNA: TGTGCCAGCAGCCCCCGGACCGCCCGGGTGTACGAGCAGTACTTC; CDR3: CASSPRTARVYEQYF
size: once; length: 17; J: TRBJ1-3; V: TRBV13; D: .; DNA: TGTGCCAGCAGCCCCCAGGACGGAGTTTTCTCTGGAAACACCATATATTTT; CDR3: CASSPQDGVFSGNTIYF
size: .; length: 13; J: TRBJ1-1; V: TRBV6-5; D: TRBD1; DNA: TGTGCCAGCAGTTACCGGGACAGAGGGAGGGCTTTCTTT; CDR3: CASSYRDRGRAFF
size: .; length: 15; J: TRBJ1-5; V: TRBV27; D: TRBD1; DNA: TGTGCCAGCCGCACCGGGACAGGGAGCAATCAGCCCCAGCATTTT; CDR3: CASRTGTGSNQPQHF
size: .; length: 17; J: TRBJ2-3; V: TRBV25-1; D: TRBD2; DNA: TGTGCCAGCAGTGACCCGACTAGCGGGAGCGACACAGATACGCAGTATTTT; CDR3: CASSDPTSGSDTDTQYF
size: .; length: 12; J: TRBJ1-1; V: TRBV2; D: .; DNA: TGTGCCAGCAGTGAACAGTCCGAAAAAGCTTTCTTT; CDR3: CASSEQSEKAFF
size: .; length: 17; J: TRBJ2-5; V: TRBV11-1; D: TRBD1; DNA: TGTGCCAGCAGCAAAGAAGGGGGCAGAACAACCGGGGAGACCCAGTACTTC; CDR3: CASSKEGGRTTGETQYF
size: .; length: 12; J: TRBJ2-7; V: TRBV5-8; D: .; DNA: TGTGCCAGCAGCCGTTTAGGGGGTGAGCAGTACTTC; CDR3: CASSRLGGEQYF
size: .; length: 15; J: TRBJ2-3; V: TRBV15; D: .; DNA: TGTGCCACCAGCTCTGGGACCTTTAGCACAGATACGCAGTATTTT; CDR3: CATSSGTFSTDTQYF
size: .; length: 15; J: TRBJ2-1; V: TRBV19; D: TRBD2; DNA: TGTGCCAGTAGTATTCGGACTAGCGGATACAATGAGCAGTTCTTC; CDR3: CASSIRTSGYNEQFF
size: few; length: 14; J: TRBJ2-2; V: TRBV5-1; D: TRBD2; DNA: TGCGCCAGCAGCTTGGCGGGGGGCACCGGGGAGCTGTTTTTT; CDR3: CASSLAGGTGELFF
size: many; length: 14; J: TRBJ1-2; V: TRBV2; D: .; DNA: TGTGCCAGCAGTTTCGGGGGAGGAAACTATGGCTACACCTTC; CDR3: CASSFGGGNYGYTF
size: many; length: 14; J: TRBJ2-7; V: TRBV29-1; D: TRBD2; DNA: TGCAGCGTCCTCGGGCTAGCGGGTCTCTACGAGCAGTACTTC; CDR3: CSVLGLAGLYEQYF
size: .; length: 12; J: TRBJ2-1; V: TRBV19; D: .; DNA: TGTGCCAGTAGGAGCCCCCACAATGAGCAGTTCTTC; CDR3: CASRSPHNEQFF
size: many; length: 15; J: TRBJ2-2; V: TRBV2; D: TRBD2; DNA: TGTGCCAGCAGTGAAGCGGGAGGGCCGTTCGGGGAGCTGTTTTTT; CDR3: CASSEAGGPFGELFF
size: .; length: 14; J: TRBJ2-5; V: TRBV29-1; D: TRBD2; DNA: TGCAGCGTTCCTCTAGCGGGGATTGGGGAGACCCAGTACTTC; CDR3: CSVPLAGIGETQYF
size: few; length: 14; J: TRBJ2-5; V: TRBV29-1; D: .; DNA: TGCAGCGTTGCCCCCGATTTGGTGGGGGAGACCCAGTACTTC; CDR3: CSVAPDLVGETQYF
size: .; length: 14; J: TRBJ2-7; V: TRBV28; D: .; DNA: TGTGCCAGCAGGCCCCCGGGCAACCTTTACGAGCAGTACTTC; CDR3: CASRPPGNLYEQYF
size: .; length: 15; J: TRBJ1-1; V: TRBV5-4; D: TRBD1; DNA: TGTGCCAGCAGTCGGGGACAGGGGGCAGTCACTGAAGCTTTCTTT; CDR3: CASSRGQGAVTEAFF
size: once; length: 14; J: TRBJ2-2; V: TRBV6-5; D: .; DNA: TGTGCCAGCAGTTACCGGGTTCCGGGCGGGGAGCTGTTTTTT; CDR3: CASSYRVPGGELFF
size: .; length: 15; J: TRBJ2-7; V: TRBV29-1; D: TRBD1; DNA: TGCAGCGTTGAGGCCGACAGGGCAACGACCTACGAGCAGTACTTC; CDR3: CSVEADRATTYEQYF